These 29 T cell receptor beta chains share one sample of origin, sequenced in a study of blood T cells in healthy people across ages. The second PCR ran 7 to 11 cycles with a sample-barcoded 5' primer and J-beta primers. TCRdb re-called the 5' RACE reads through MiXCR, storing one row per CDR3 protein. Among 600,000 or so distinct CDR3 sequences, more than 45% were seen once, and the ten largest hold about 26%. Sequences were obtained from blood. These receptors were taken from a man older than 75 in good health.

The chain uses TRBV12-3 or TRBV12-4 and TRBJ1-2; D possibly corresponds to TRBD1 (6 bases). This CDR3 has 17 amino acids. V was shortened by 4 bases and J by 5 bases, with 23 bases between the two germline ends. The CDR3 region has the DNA TGTGCCAGCAGTTACTCCGGGCCAGGGGAAAGCCAGTATGGCTACACCTTC. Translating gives CASSYSGPGESQYGYTF.

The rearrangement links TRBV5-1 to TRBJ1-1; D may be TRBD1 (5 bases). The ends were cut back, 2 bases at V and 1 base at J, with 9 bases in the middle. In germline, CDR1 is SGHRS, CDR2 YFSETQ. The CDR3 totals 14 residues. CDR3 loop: CASSFAGRNTEAFF. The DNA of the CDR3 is TGCGCCAGCAGCTTCGCAGGGAGGAACACTGAAGCTTTCTTT.

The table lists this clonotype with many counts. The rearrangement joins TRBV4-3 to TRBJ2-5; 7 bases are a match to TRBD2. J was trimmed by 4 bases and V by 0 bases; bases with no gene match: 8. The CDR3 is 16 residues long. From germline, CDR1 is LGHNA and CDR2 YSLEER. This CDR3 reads CASSQDFIGRGETQYF. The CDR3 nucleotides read TGCGCCAGCAGCCAAGATTTTATAGGGAGGGGAGAGACCCAGTACTTC.

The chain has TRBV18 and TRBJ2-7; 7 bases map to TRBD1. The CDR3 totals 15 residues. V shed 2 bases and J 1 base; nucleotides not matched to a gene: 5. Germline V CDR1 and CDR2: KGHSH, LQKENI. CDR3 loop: CASSPTRDRSYEQYF. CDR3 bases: TGTGCCAGCTCACCAACCCGGGACAGATCCTACGAGCAGTACTTC.

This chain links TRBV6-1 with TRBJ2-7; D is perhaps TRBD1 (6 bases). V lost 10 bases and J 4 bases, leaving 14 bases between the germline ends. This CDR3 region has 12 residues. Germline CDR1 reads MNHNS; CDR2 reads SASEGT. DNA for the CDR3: TGTGCCACCGGGACAAAAATATACGAGCAGTACTTC. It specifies CATGTKIYEQYF.

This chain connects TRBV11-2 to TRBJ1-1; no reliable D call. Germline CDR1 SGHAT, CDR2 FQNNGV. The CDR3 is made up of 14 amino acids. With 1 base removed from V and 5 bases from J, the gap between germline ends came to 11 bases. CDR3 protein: CASSLVFRTTEAFF. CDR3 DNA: TGTGCCAGCAGCTTAGTTTTCAGAACGACTGAAGCTTTCTTT.

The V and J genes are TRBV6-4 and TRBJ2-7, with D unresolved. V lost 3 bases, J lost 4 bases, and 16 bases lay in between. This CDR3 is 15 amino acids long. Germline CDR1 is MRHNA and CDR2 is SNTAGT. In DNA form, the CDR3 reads TGTGCCAGCAGTGATGGGCCGGCGTCCCCTTACGAGCAGTACTTC. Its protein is CASSDGPASPYEQYF.

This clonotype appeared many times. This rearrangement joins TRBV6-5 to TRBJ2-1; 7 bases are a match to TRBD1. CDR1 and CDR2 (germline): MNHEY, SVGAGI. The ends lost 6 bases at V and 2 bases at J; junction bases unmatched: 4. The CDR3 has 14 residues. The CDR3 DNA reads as TGTGCCAGCAGGCTACAGGGGACCTACAATGAGCAGTTCTTC. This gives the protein CASRLQGTYNEQFF.

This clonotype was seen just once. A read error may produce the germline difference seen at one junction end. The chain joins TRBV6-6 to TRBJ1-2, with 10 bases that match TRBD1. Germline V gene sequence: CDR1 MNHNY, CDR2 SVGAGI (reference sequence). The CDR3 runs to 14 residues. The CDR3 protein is CAGSPGQGLYSYTF. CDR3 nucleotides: TGTGCCGGCAGTCCGGGACAGGGGTTATATAGCTACACCTTC.

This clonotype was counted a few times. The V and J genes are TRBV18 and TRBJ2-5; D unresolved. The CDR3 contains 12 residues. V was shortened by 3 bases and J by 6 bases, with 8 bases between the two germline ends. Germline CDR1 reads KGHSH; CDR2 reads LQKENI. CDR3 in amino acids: CASSPGRKTQYF. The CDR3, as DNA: TGTGCCAGCTCACCGGGCCGGAAGACCCAGTACTTC.

The DNA of the CDR3 is TGTGCCACTGCTAGAACGGGGAACACTGAAGCTTTCTTT. Translated, it gives CATARTGNTEAFF. The genes are TRBV10-3 and TRBJ1-1, with D hard to call. The germline V and J ends were trimmed by 10 bases and 1 base, with 13 bases remaining between them. The length of the CDR3 is 13 residues. CDR1 is ENHRY and CDR2 is SYGVKD in the germline V gene.

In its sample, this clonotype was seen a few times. CDR3 in DNA: TGTGCCAGCTCACCATGGCAGAACACTGAAGCTTTCTTT. This codes for CASSPWQNTEAFF. The gene calls are TRBV18 and TRBJ1-1; D remains unclear. Germline loops: CDR1 KGHSH, CDR2 LQKENI. This CDR3 is 13 amino acids long. The V end lost 2 bases, the J end lost 1 base, and 5 bases lay between the germline ends.

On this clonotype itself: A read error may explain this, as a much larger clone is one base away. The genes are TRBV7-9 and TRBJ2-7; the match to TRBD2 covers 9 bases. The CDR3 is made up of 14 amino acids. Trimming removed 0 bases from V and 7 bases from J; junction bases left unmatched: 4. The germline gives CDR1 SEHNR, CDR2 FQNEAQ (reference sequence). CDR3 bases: TGTGCCAGCAGCTTAGCCGGACTAGCGTGGGAGCAGTACTTC. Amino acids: CASSLAGLAWEQYF.

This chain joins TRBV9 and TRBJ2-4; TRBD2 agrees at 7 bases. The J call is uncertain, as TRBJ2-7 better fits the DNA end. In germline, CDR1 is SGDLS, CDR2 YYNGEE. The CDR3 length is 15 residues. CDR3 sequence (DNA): TGTGCCAGCAGCCCGCAGCGGGCTAGCGGCTACGAGCAGTACTTC. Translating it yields CASSPQRASGYEQYF.

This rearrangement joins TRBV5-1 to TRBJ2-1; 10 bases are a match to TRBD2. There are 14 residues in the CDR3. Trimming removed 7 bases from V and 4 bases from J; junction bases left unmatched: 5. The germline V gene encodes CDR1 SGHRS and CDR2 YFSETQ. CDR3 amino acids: CASRAGGVYNEQFF. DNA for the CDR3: TGCGCCAGCCGAGCGGGAGGGGTTTACAATGAGCAGTTCTTC. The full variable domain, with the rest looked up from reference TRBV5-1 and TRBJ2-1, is KAGVTQTPRYLIKTRGQQVTLSCSPISGHRSVSWYQQTPGQGLQFLFEYFSETQRNKGNFPGRFSGRQFSNSRSEMNVSTLELGDSALYLCASRAGGVYNEQFFGPGTRLTVL.

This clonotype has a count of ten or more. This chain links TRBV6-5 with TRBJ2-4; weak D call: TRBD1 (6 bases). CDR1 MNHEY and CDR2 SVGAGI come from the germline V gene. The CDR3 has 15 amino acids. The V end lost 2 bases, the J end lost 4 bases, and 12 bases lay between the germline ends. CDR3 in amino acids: CASSYSITGKNIQYF. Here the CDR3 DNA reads TGTGCCAGCAGTTACAGCATTACAGGGAAAAACATTCAGTACTTC.

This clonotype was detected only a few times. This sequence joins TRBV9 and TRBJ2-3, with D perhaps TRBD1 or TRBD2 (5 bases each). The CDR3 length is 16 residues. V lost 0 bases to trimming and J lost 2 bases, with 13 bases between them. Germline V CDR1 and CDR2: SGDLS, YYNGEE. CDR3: CASSVGGQGPTDTQYF. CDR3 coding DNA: TGTGCCAGCAGCGTAGGAGGGCAGGGACCCACAGATACGCAGTATTTT. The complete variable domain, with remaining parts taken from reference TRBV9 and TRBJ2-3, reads DSGVTQTPKHLITATGQRVTLRCSPRSGDLSVYWYQQSLDQGLQFLIQYYNGEERAKGNILERFSAQQFPDLHSELNLSSLELGDSALYFCASSVGGQGPTDTQYFGPGTRLTVL.

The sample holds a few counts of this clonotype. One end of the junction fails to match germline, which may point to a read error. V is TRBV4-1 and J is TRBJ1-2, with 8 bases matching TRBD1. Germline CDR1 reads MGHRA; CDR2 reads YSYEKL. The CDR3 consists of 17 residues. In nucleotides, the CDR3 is TGCGCCAGTAGCCAACACAAAGCAGGGGGCATAGGGTATGGCTACACCTTC. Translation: CASSQHKAGGIGYGYTF.

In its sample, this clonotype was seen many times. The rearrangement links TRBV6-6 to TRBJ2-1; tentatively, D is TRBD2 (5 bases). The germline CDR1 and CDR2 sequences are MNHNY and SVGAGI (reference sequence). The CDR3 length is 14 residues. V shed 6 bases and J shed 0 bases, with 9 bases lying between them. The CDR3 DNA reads TGTGCCAGCAGCTCGGGGAGCTCCTACAATGAGCAGTTCTTC. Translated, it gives CASSSGSSYNEQFF.

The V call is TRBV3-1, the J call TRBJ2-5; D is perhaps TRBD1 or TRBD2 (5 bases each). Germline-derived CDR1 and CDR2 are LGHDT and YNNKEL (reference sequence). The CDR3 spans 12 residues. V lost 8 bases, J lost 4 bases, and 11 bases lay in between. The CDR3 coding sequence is TGTGCCAGCGTGGGGGATGGAGAGACCCAGTACTTC. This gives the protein CASVGDGETQYF.

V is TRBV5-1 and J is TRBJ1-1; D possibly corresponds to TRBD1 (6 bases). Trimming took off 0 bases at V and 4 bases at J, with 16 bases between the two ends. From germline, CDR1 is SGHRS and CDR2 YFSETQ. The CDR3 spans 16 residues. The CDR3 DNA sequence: TGCGCCAGCAGCTTGGAGGGGGGACGAGGGGCCACTGAAGCTTTCTTT. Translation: CASSLEGGRGATEAFF.

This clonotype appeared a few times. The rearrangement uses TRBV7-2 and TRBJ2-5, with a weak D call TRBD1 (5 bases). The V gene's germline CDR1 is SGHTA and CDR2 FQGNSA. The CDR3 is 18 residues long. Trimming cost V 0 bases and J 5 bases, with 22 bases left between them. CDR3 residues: CASSLARQMGLADETQYF. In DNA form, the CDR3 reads TGTGCCAGCAGCTTAGCCCGACAGATGGGGTTGGCCGATGAGACCCAGTACTTC.

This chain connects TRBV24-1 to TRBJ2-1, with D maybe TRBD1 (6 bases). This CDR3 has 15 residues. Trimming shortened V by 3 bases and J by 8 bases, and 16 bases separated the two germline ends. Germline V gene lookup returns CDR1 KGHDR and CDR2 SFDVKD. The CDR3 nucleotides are TGTGCCACCAGTGATCGACAGGCTACCAGAGATGAGCAGTTCTTC. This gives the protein CATSDRQATRDEQFF.

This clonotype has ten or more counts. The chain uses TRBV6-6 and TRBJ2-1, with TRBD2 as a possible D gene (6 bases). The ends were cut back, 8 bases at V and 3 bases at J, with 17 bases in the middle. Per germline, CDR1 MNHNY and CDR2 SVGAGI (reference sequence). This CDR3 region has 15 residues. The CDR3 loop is CASANGGVLYNEQFF. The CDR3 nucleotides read TGTGCCAGCGCAAATGGAGGGGTCCTCTACAATGAGCAGTTCTTC.

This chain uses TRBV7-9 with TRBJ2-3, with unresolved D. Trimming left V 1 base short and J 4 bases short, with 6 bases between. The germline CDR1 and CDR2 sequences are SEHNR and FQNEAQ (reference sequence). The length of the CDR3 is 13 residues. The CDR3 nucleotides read TGTGCCAGCAGCTTAGTTAGTTCAGATACGCAGTATTTT. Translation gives CASSLVSSDTQYF.

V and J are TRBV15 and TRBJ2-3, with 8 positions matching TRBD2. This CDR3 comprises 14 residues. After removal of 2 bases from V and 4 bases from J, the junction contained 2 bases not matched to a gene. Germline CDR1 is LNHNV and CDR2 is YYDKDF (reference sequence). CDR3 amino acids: CATSRLLAADTQYF. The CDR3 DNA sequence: TGTGCCACCAGCAGACTACTAGCGGCAGATACGCAGTATTTT.

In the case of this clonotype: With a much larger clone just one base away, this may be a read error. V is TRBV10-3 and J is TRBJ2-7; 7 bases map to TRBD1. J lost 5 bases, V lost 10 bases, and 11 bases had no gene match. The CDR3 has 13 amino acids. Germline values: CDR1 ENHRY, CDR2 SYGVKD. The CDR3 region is CATYETGNHEQYF. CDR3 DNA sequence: TGTGCCACCTACGAGACAGGGAACCACGAGCAGTACTTC.

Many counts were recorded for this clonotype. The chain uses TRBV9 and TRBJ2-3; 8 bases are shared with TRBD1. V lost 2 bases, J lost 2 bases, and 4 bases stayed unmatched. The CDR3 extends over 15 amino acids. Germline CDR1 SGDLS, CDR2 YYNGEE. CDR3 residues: CASSVRTGYTDTQYF. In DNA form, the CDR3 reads TGTGCCAGCAGCGTCCGGACAGGGTACACAGATACGCAGTATTTT.

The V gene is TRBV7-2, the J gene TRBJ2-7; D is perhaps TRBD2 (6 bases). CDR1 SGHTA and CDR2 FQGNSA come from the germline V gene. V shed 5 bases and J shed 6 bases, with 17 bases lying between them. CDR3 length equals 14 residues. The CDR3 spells CASSAGSWGLEQYF. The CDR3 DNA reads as TGTGCCAGCAGCGCGGGCTCCTGGGGACTCGAGCAGTACTTC.